The T cell receptor beta chain described here comes from a study of monozygotic twins with cystic fibrosis. In regard to this clone: No antigen is known for it.

Produced via immunoSEQ multiplex PCR; TCRdb's table is partial and in-frame only. The sample records about 26,000 clones, 96% being singletons. The CDR3 extends over 16 amino acids. Germline CDR1 and CDR2: LGHNA and YSLEER. Trimming cost V 3 bases and J 7 bases; bases outside gene matches: 9. Study outcomes and limitations: The repertoire was suggested to be naive-dominated, clonality median about 0.009. In 13 of 16 pairs, V gene usage was closest to the co-twin's.

This clonotype originated in a girl aged 2 to 10 with cystic fibrosis. Sequences were obtained from blood. This chain links TRBV4-3 with TRBJ2-4, with 10 nucleotides matching TRBD1. The CDR3 sequence: CASSQTIPGQGNIQYF. The DNA for the CDR3 is TGCGCCAGCAGCCAGACTATTCCGGGACAGGGGAACATTCAGTACTTC.